This paragraph covers one T cell receptor (beta chain) sequence. Antigen: not known. This entry belongs to a study of blood T cells in healthy people across ages. A second PCR of 7 to 11 cycles used a sample-barcoded 5' primer and a J-beta primer mix. Each cDNA was tagged by a template-switch adaptor containing 12 random nucleotides. The study obtained at least 3 million CDR3-containing paired-end reads from every sample. TCRdb re-called the 5' RACE reads with MiXCR, one entry per CDR3 protein. Here the sample spans over 1,200,000 distinct CDR3 sequences, approximately 59% being singletons. Study-level points and caveats: Observed TCR beta diversity per million T cells went down as age went up. This fall followed a roughly linear course with age.

This CDR3 contains 14 residues. The germline V gene has CDR1 MGHRA and CDR2 YSYEKL. Sequencing was carried out using blood. The receptor was derived from a young man in good health. The chain couples TRBV4-1 to TRBJ2-5; 7 bases agree with TRBD1. The J call may be in error: the DNA end matches TRBJ2-7 better. The DNA for the CDR3 is TGCGCCAGCAGCCAAACCGGGACAGCCGACGAGCAGTACTTC. The encoded protein is CASSQTGTADEQYF.